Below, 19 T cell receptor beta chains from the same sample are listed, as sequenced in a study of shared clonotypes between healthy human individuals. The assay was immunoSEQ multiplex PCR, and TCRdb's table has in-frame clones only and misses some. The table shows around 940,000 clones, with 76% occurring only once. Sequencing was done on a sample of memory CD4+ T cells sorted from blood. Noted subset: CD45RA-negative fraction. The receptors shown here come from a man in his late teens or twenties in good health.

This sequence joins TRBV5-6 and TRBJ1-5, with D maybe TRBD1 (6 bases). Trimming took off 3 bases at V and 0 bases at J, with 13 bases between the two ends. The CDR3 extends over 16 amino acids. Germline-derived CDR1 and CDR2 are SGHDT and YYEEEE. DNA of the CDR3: TGTGCCAGCAGCTCAAGGACAGAATATAGCAATCAGCCCCAGCATTTT. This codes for CASSSRTEYSNQPQHF.

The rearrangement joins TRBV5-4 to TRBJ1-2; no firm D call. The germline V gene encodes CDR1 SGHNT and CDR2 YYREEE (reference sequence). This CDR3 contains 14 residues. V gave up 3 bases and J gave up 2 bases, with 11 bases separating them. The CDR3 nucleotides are TGTGCCAGCAGCTCCCCGGACGGGAACTATGGCTACACCTTC. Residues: CASSSPDGNYGYTF.

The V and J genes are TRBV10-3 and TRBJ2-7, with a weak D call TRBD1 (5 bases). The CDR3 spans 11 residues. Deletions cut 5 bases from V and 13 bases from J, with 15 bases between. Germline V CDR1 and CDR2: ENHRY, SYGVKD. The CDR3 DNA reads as TGTGCCATCAGTCCAGGGTCTTCGGCCTACTTC. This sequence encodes CAISPGSSAYF.

CDR3 bases: TGCGCCAGCAGTCCTACACTGAACACTGAAGCTTTCTTT. Protein sequence: CASSPTLNTEAFF. V and J are TRBV10-1 and TRBJ1-1; no definite D call. Germline-derived CDR1 and CDR2 are WNHNN and SYGVQD (reference sequence). This CDR3 region has 13 residues. V lost 5 bases and J 0 bases, leaving 7 bases between the germline ends.

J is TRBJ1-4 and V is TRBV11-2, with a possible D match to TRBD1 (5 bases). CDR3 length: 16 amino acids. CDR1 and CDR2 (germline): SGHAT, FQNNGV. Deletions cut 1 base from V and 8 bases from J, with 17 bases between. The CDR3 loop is CASSLGWGQIREKLFF. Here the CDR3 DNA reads TGTGCCAGCAGCTTAGGCTGGGGCCAGATCAGGGAAAAACTGTTTTTT.

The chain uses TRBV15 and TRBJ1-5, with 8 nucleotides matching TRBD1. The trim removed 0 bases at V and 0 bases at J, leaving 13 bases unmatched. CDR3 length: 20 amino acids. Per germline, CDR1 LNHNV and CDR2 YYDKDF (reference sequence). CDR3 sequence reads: CATSRDRKGTGDYSNQPQHF. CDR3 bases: TGTGCCACCAGCAGAGACCGAAAGGGGACAGGAGATTATAGCAATCAGCCCCAGCATTTT.

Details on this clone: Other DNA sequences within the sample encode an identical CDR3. The CDR3: CASSLQGSGNTIYF. CDR3 DNA: TGTGCCAGCAGCCTCCAGGGATCTGGAAACACCATATATTTT. The rearrangement links TRBV5-4 to TRBJ1-3; possible D gene TRBD1, 5 bases. The germline V and J ends were trimmed by 4 bases and 1 base, with 9 bases remaining between them. This CDR3 comprises 14 residues. Germline loops: CDR1 SGHNT, CDR2 YYREEE (reference sequence).

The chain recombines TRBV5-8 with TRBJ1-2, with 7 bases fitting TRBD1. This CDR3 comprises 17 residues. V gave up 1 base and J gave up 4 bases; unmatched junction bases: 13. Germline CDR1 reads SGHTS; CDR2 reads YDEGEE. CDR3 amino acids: CASSLSPRGGHIYGYTF. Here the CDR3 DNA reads TGTGCCAGCAGCTTGTCCCCCCGAGGGGGCCACATCTATGGCTACACCTTC.

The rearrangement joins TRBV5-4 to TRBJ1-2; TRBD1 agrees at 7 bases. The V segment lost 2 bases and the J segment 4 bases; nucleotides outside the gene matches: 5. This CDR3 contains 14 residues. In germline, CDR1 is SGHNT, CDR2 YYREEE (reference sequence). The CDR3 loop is CASSLRGQGYGYTF. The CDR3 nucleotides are TGTGCCAGCAGCTTAAGGGGGCAGGGCTATGGCTACACCTTC.

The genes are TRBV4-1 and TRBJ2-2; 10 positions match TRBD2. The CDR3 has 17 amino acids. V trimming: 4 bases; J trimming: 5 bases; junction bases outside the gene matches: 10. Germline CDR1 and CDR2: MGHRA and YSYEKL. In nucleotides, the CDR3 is TGCGCCAGCAGCCGGGGCAGCGGGGGGGCCGATACCGGGGAGCTGTTTTTT. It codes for CASSRGSGGADTGELFF.

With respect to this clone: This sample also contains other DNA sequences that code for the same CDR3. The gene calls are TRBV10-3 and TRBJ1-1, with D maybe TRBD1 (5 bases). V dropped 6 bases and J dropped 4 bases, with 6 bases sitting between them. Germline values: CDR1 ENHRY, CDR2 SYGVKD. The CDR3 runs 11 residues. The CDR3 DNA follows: TGTGCCATCAGGCAGGGCACTGAAGCTTTCTTT. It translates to CAIRQGTEAFF.

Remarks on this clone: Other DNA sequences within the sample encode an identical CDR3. CDR3 region: CASRATGELFF. CDR3 sequence (DNA): TGTGCCAGCAGAGCAACCGGGGAGCTGTTTTTT. The chain has TRBV2 and TRBJ2-2; no reliable D call. Germline V gene data show CDR1 as SNHLY and CDR2 as FYNNEI. Trimming removed 6 bases from V and 5 bases from J, with 4 bases in between. CDR3 size: 11 residues.

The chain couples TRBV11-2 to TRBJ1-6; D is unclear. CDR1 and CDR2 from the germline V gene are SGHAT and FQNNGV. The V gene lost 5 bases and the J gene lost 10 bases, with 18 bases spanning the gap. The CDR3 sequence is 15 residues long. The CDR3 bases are TGTGCCAGCAGCGCGAGAGTGGATTCAGACTCACCCCTCCACTTT. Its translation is CASSARVDSDSPLHF.

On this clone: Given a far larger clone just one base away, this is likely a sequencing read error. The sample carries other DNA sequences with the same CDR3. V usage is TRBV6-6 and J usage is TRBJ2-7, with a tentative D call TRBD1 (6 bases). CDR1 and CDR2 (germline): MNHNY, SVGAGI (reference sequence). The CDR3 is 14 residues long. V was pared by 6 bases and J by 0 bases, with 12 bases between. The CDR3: CASRNGQSSYEQYF. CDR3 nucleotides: TGTGCCAGCAGAAATGGACAGAGCTCCTACGAGCAGTACTTC.

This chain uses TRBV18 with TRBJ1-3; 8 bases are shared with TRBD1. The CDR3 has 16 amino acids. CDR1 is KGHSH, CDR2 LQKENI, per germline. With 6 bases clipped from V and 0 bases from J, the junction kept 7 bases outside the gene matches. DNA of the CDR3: TGTGCCAGCTCGAACGGACAGGGTCGCTCTGGAAACACCATATATTTT. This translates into CASSNGQGRSGNTIYF.

The CDR3 loop is CASSSGQSGGTEAFF. The CDR3 DNA reads as TGTGCCAGCAGCTCCGGACAGTCAGGGGGCACTGAAGCTTTCTTT. The genes are TRBV5-4 and TRBJ1-1, with 7 bases lining up with TRBD1. This CDR3 has 15 amino acids. V dropped 3 bases and J dropped 4; count of bases not matched to a gene: 9. Germline-derived CDR1 and CDR2 are SGHNT and YYREEE (reference sequence).

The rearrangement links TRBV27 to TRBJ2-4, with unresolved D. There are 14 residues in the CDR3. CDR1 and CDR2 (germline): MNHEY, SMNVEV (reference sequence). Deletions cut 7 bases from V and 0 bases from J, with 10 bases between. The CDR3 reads CASKLQVAKNIQYF. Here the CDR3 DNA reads TGTGCCAGCAAGCTACAAGTAGCCAAAAACATTCAGTACTTC.

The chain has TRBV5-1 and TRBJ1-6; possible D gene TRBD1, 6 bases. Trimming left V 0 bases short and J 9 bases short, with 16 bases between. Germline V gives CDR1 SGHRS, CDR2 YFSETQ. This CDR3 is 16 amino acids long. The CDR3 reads CASSLVTGPVGSPLHF. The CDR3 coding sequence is TGCGCCAGCAGCTTGGTTACAGGGCCAGTGGGTTCACCCCTCCACTTT.

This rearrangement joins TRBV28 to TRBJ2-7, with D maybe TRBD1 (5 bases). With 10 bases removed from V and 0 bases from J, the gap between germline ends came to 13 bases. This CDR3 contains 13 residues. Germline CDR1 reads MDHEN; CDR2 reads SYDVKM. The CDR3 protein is CATKSQGSYEQYF. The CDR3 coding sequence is TGTGCCACCAAAAGCCAGGGCTCCTACGAGCAGTACTTC.